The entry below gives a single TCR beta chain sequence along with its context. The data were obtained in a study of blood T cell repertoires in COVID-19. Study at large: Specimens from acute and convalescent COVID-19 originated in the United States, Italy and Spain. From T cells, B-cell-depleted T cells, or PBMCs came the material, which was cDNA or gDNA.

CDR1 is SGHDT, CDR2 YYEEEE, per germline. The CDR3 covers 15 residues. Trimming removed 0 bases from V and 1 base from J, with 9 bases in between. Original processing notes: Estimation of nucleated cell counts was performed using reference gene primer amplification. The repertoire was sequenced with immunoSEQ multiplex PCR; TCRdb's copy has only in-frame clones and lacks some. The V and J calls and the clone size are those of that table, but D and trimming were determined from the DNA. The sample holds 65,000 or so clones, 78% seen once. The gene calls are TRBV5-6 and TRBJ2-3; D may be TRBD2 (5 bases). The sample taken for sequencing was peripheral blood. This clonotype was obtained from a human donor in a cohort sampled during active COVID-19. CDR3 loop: CASSLGWRGTDTQYF. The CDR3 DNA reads TGTGCCAGCAGCTTGGGATGGCGGGGCACAGATACGCAGTATTTT.